This is a list of T cell receptor beta chains from one sample in a study of identical twins. TCRdb independently ran MiXCR on the 5' RACE reads; one entry per CDR3 protein. Of fewer than 900,000 distinct CDR3 sequences listed, 21% are singletons. These sequences were also reported in another study, on T cells expressing NK-cell markers.

The sequencing sample was made of PBMCs. The receptors were sampled from a woman aged 18-29 years in good health. Both conserved end residues are part of each CDR3. The D gene is left open where the match is weak. A clone size is listed for some rows: how often the clone was seen (once, few, many), or a class if it is expanded.

clone size: -; V gene: TRBV5-5; J gene: TRBJ2-1; D gene: -; CDR3 protein: CASRGTVLVYNEQFF; CDR3 DNA: TGTGCCAGCCGGGGGACCGTACTCGTATACAATGAGCAGTTCTTC
clone size: few; V gene: TRBV5-1; J gene: TRBJ2-1; D gene: TRBD2; CDR3 protein: CASSLGIAGYNEQFF; CDR3 DNA: TGCGCCAGCAGCTTAGGAATAGCGGGCTACAATGAGCAGTTCTTC
clone size: few; V gene: TRBV7-9; J gene: TRBJ2-7; D gene: -; CDR3 protein: CASSLAVPGHRYEQYF; CDR3 DNA: TGTGCCAGCAGCTTAGCGGTGCCGGGACACAGATACGAGCAGTACTTC
clone size: -; V gene: TRBV20-1; J gene: TRBJ1-2; D gene: -; CDR3 protein: CSAREARPRVYGYTF; CDR3 DNA: TGCAGTGCTAGAGAGGCCCGCCCTCGGGTCTATGGCTACACCTTC
clone size: -; V gene: TRBV12-3/TRBV12-4; J gene: TRBJ2-3; D gene: TRBD2; CDR3 protein: CASSPFISGFTDTQYF; CDR3 DNA: TGTGCCAGCAGCCCTTTCATTAGCGGGTTCACAGATACGCAGTATTTT
clone size: -; V gene: TRBV2; J gene: TRBJ2-2; D gene: TRBD2; CDR3 protein: CASRDRLAGGRELFF; CDR3 DNA: TGTGCCAGCAGGGACAGACTAGCGGGGGGCCGGGAGCTGTTTTTT
clone size: few; V gene: TRBV5-1; J gene: TRBJ2-3; D gene: TRBD2; CDR3 protein: CASSYLVAGGDTDTQYF; CDR3 DNA: TGCGCCAGCAGCTATCTTGTAGCGGGGGGGGACACAGATACGCAGTATTTT
clone size: few; V gene: TRBV5-1; J gene: TRBJ1-1; D gene: TRBD1; CDR3 protein: CASSPRVGQGTEAFF; CDR3 DNA: TGCGCCAGCAGCCCCCGCGTGGGACAGGGCACTGAAGCTTTCTTT
clone size: few; V gene: TRBV5-1; J gene: TRBJ2-1; D gene: -; CDR3 protein: CASSLVPGFTYNEQFF; CDR3 DNA: TGCGCCAGCAGCTTGGTTCCGGGATTCACCTACAATGAGCAGTTCTTC
clone size: few; V gene: TRBV7-9; J gene: TRBJ2-2; D gene: TRBD1; CDR3 protein: CASSPRAGGQHGELFF; CDR3 DNA: TGTGCCAGCAGCCCCAGGGCAGGGGGCCAACACGGGGAGCTGTTTTTT
clone size: few; V gene: TRBV20-1; J gene: TRBJ2-1; D gene: TRBD2; CDR3 protein: CGFTSGMINEQFF; CDR3 DNA: TGCGGATTCACTAGCGGGATGATCAATGAGCAGTTCTTC
clone size: -; V gene: TRBV20-1; J gene: TRBJ2-7; D gene: TRBD2; CDR3 protein: CSATLAGISYEQYF; CDR3 DNA: TGCAGTGCCACGCTAGCGGGGATCTCCTACGAGCAGTACTTC
clone size: many; V gene: TRBV9; J gene: TRBJ1-1; D gene: -; CDR3 protein: CASSVNWWNTEAFF; CDR3 DNA: TGTGCCAGCAGCGTAAATTGGTGGAACACTGAAGCTTTCTTT
clone size: few; V gene: TRBV9; J gene: TRBJ1-1; D gene: -; CDR3 protein: CASSVVGGEGLDTEAFF; CDR3 DNA: TGTGCCAGCAGCGTAGTTGGAGGGGAAGGGTTGGACACTGAAGCTTTCTTT
clone size: -; V gene: TRBV6-2/TRBV6-3; J gene: TRBJ1-2; D gene: -; CDR3 protein: CASSYIGGDGGYTF; CDR3 DNA: TGTGCCAGCAGTTACATTGGAGGGGATGGTGGCTACACCTTC
clone size: -; V gene: TRBV18; J gene: TRBJ2-3; D gene: -; CDR3 protein: CASSPPELDGTDTQYF; CDR3 DNA: TGTGCCAGCTCACCACCGGAACTAGATGGCACAGATACGCAGTATTTT
clone size: few; V gene: TRBV7-9; J gene: TRBJ1-1; D gene: -; CDR3 protein: CASTTGQNTEAFF; CDR3 DNA: TGTGCCAGCACCACCGGGCAGAACACTGAAGCTTTCTTT
clone size: -; V gene: TRBV10-2; J gene: TRBJ2-7; D gene: -; CDR3 protein: CASSEPQQYEQYF; CDR3 DNA: TGCGCCAGCAGTGAACCACAGCAGTACGAGCAGTACTTC
clone size: few; V gene: TRBV20-1; J gene: TRBJ1-6; D gene: -; CDR3 protein: CSSSGSPLHF; CDR3 DNA: TGCAGCTCCTCTGGATCACCCCTCCACTTT